The 26 T cell receptor beta chains presented below share a single source sample, sequenced in a study of identical twins (dated by TCRdb to 2015 to 2016). The method behind the library was 5' RACE. The reads were generated on an Illumina HiSeq 2000. The raw public data were reprocessed by TCRdb itself: fastp quality trimming at Q25, MiXCR clonotype calling, in-frame beta chains only. Rows with one shared CDR3 protein collapse into an entry with the most common genes and DNA. In all, the sample holds some 260,000 distinct CDR3 sequences, and about 14% of those were seen once. The ten most abundant clones make up 8.8% of the sample. The sequencing input was memory (CD45RO+) T cells sorted from blood. This specimen's cell subset or site label, per the study, means: CD45RO+ enriched T cells. The receptor set was obtained from a woman younger than 30 in good health.

This rearrangement joins TRBV7-9 to TRBJ2-5, with 12 bases fitting TRBD1. J lost 5 bases, V lost 1 base, and 5 bases had no gene match. The CDR3 runs 16 residues. Germline assignment: CDR1 SEHNR and CDR2 FQNEAQ (reference sequence). The CDR3 DNA reads TGTGCCAGCAGCTTAGGGGGACAGGGGGCTCGGGAGACCCAGTACTTC. Translation: CASSLGGQGARETQYF.

This chain links TRBV3-1 with TRBJ2-3; 8 bases align to TRBD2. CDR1 and CDR2 (germline): LGHDT, YNNKEL (reference sequence). This CDR3 has 16 amino acids. V was clipped by 4 bases and J by 5 bases; unmatched bases: 11. CDR3: CASSPRSGNRGDTQYF. DNA of the CDR3: TGTGCCAGCAGCCCCCGTAGCGGGAACCGGGGAGATACGCAGTATTTT.

This chain joins TRBV7-2 and TRBJ1-5; 8 bases align to TRBD1. V lost 5 bases and J lost 7; bases outside the gene matches: 13. Germline V CDR1 and CDR2: SGHTA, FQGNSA. The length of the CDR3 is 16 residues. CDR3 sequence: CASSPGTGRGEQPQHF. The CDR3 nucleotides read TGTGCCAGCAGCCCAGGGACAGGCCGAGGGGAGCAGCCCCAGCATTTT.

The genes are TRBV6-2 or TRBV6-3 and TRBJ2-7; 14 positions agree with TRBD2. There are 16 residues in the CDR3. J lost 3 bases, V lost 5 bases, and 6 bases had no gene match. Germline V gene sequence: CDR1 MNHEY, CDR2 SVGEGT. The CDR3 reads CASSTTSGRAVYEQYF. The CDR3 DNA sequence: TGTGCCAGCAGTACGACTAGCGGGAGGGCCGTCTACGAGCAGTACTTC.

This clonotype was detected a few times. The chain combines TRBV20-1 with TRBJ2-1; TRBD2 matches at 8 bases. Trimming cost V 8 bases and J 7 bases; bases outside gene matches: 16. Germline CDR1 DFQATT, CDR2 SNEGSKA (reference sequence). CDR3 length: 15 amino acids. The CDR3 reads CSLRAGAMSGNEQFF. The CDR3 DNA is TGCAGTCTTAGAGCGGGAGCAATGTCCGGGAATGAGCAGTTCTTC.

A few counts support this clonotype. This chain joins TRBV3-1 and TRBJ2-1; possibly TRBD2 for D (6 bases). Germline loops: CDR1 LGHDT, CDR2 YNNKEL (reference sequence). This CDR3 has 15 amino acids. Trimming stripped 2 bases from V and 5 bases from J, with 13 bases between. The CDR3 coding sequence is TGTGCCAGCAGCCAACGGGGCGCGGGGCACAATGAGCAGTTCTTC. Protein: CASSQRGAGHNEQFF.

This clonotype was seen more than once but under ten times. The chain has TRBV7-2 and TRBJ1-2, with 7 bases aligning to TRBD1. The V segment lost 3 bases and the J segment 4 bases; nucleotides outside the gene matches: 2. This CDR3 comprises 13 residues. The V gene's germline CDR1 is SGHTA and CDR2 FQGNSA. CDR3 coding DNA: TGTGCCAGCAGCTTGCGGGACAGCTATGGCTACACCTTC. Protein: CASSLRDSYGYTF.

This clonotype was recorded many times. This chain joins TRBV12-3 or TRBV12-4 and TRBJ2-3; 12 positions match TRBD2. J was trimmed by 4 bases and V by 4 bases; bases with no gene match: 9. This CDR3 comprises 17 residues. The chain's CDR3 is CASSSYPSGRAADTQYF. The CDR3 coding sequence is TGTGCCAGCAGTTCTTACCCTAGCGGGAGGGCCGCAGATACGCAGTATTTT.

This clonotype has a count of ten or more. This chain connects TRBV29-1 to TRBJ2-1; perhaps TRBD2 as D (6 bases). The CDR3 spans 12 residues. The V end was cut by 7 bases, the J end by 6 bases, with 13 bases between. Germline-derived CDR1 and CDR2 are SQVTM and ANQGSEA. CDR3 coding DNA: TGCAGCGCCGCTAACGGGGGCAATGAGCAGTTCTTC. It specifies CSAANGGNEQFF.

V gene TRBV27 combines with J gene TRBJ2-7; 8 bases map to TRBD1. The CDR3 loop spans 15 amino acids. The germline V gene encodes CDR1 MNHEY and CDR2 SMNVEV (reference sequence). J was trimmed by 2 bases and V by 3 bases; bases with no gene match: 6. The CDR3 DNA follows: TGTGCCAGCAGTTTCTACCGGGACAGGACCTACGAGCAGTACTTC. It codes for CASSFYRDRTYEQYF.

This clonotype occurred many times. This chain links TRBV28 with TRBJ1-5; no reliable D call. V lost 7 bases, J lost 2 bases, and 6 bases lay in between. This CDR3 is built from 12 residues. Germline values: CDR1 MDHEN, CDR2 SYDVKM. The CDR3 sequence is CASTLGNQPQHF. DNA of the CDR3: TGTGCCAGCACCTTGGGCAATCAGCCCCAGCATTTT. The variable domain in full, with the rest retrieved from reference TRBV28 and TRBJ1-5, is DVKVTQSSRYLVKRTGEKVFLECVQDMDHENMFWYRQDPGLGLRLIYFSYDVKMKEKGDIPEGYSVSREKKERFSLILESASTNQTSMYLCASTLGNQPQHFGDGTRLSIL.

This clonotype was counted only a few times. The chain carries TRBV7-9 and TRBJ2-5; D might be TRBD2 (5 bases). V was cut by 2 bases and J by 4 bases, with 8 bases left in between. This CDR3 contains 13 residues. Germline values: CDR1 SEHNR, CDR2 FQNEAQ (reference sequence). The DNA of the CDR3 is TGTGCCAGCAGCTTAAATGAGGGAGAGACCCAGTACTTC. Translation gives CASSLNEGETQYF.

This chain joins TRBV6-5 and TRBJ2-3; D gene unclear. Germline V CDR1 and CDR2: MNHEY, SVGAGI. The V gene lost 2 bases and the J gene lost 3 bases, with 12 bases spanning the gap. CDR3 length equals 15 residues. The CDR3 protein is CASSYGPFGTDTQYF. Here the CDR3 DNA reads TGTGCCAGCAGTTACGGGCCATTCGGGACAGATACGCAGTATTTT.

The chain has TRBV12-3 or TRBV12-4 and TRBJ2-1; TRBD2 matches at 11 bases. The CDR3 runs to 14 residues. V dropped 5 bases and J dropped 8; count of bases not matched to a gene: 5. Here the CDR3 DNA reads TGTGCCAGCAGTCTAACTAGCGGGAGCTATGAGCAGTTCTTC. Encoded protein: CASSLTSGSYEQFF.

This clonotype was recorded at least ten times. The chain carries TRBV5-1 and TRBJ2-4; D is possibly TRBD2 (6 bases). Germline V gene sequence: CDR1 SGHRS, CDR2 YFSETQ. This CDR3 spans 14 amino acids. V was shortened by 7 bases and J by 6 bases, with 17 bases between the two germline ends. The CDR3 DNA reads TGCGCCAGCGGGAACTCGGGAGATATAAACATTCAGTACTTC. Translated, it gives CASGNSGDINIQYF.

The table lists this clonotype with a few counts. The genes are TRBV9 and TRBJ2-5; the D is unclear. Looked up from germline, CDR1 is SGDLS and CDR2 is YYNGEE. The V end lost 4 bases, the J end lost 0 bases, and 19 bases lay between the germline ends. The CDR3 contains 17 residues. The CDR3 loop is CASSPRKMESYQETQYF. CDR3 bases: TGTGCCAGCAGCCCCCGGAAAATGGAATCGTACCAAGAGACCCAGTACTTC. Looking up the rest from reference TRBV9 and TRBJ2-5 gives the full variable domain: DSGVTQTPKHLITATGQRVTLRCSPRSGDLSVYWYQQSLDQGLQFLIQYYNGEERAKGNILERFSAQQFPDLHSELNLSSLELGDSALYFCASSPRKMESYQETQYFGPGTRLLVL.

CDR3 sequence: CASSLDTQSSYEQYF. The CDR3 coding sequence is TGTGCCAGCAGCTTGGACACCCAGAGCTCCTACGAGCAGTACTTC. This chain joins TRBV5-4 and TRBJ2-7; D gene uncertain. The germline V and J ends were trimmed by 0 bases and 0 bases, with 10 bases remaining between them. CDR3 length: 15 residues. Germline V gene data show CDR1 as SGHNT and CDR2 as YYREEE (reference sequence).

This clonotype was observed a handful of times. The V gene is TRBV7-2, the J gene TRBJ2-1; TRBD1 matches 9 bases. V was pared by 3 bases and J by 8 bases, with 5 bases of the junction left unmatched. The CDR3 is 14 amino acids. Germline V gives CDR1 SGHTA, CDR2 FQGNSA. The CDR3 region is CASSFGGTGYEQFF. DNA for the CDR3: TGTGCCAGCAGCTTTGGGGGGACAGGGTATGAGCAGTTCTTC. Drawing the rest from reference TRBV7-2 and TRBJ2-1, the complete variable domain is GAGVSQSPSNKVTEKGKDVELRCDPISGHTALYWYRQSLGQGLEFLIYFQGNSAPDKSGLPSDRFSAERTGGSVSTLTIQRTQQEDSAVYLCASSFGGTGYEQFFGPGTRLTVL.

The chain is built from TRBV9 and TRBJ2-2; D not resolved. The ends were cut back, 4 bases at V and 6 bases at J, with 16 bases in the middle. The CDR3 is 15 residues long. CDR1 and CDR2 (germline): SGDLS, YYNGEE. CDR3 sequence (DNA): TGTGCCAGCAGCCCCCGTCAGCATGGGGCCGGGGAGCTGTTTTTT. This encodes CASSPRQHGAGELFF.

This clonotype was seen just once. V and J are TRBV11-3 and TRBJ2-3, with 9 bases identical to TRBD1. The germline gives CDR1 SGHNT, CDR2 YENEEA. V shed 3 bases, J shed 4 bases, and the junction held 2 bases outside the gene matches. The CDR3 spans 14 residues. The DNA of the CDR3 is TGTGCCAGCAGCTTTGACAGGGGGGCAGATACGCAGTATTTT. Translation gives CASSFDRGADTQYF.

The gene calls are TRBV18 and TRBJ2-5; 11 nucleotides align to TRBD1. J was trimmed by 4 bases and V by 6 bases; bases with no gene match: 7. CDR1 and CDR2 (germline): KGHSH, LQKENI. This CDR3 is built from 15 residues. DNA for the CDR3: TGTGCCAGCTCGCCTGGGACAGGGGGACGAGAGACCCAGTACTTC. It translates to CASSPGTGGRETQYF. Supplemented by reference TRBV18 and TRBJ2-5, the full variable domain reads NAGVMQNPRHLVRRRGQEARLRCSPMKGHSHVYWYRQLPEEGLKFMVYLQKENIIDESGMPKERFSAEFPKEGPSILRIQQVVRGDSAAYFCASSPGTGGRETQYFGPGTRLLVL.

The chain has TRBV30 and TRBJ2-1; D ambiguous. Germline V gives CDR1 GTSNPN, CDR2 SVGIG (reference sequence). Deletions cut 4 bases from V and 4 bases from J, with 5 bases between. This CDR3 spans 11 amino acids. The DNA for the CDR3 is TGTGCCTGGATGCAGTACAATGAGCAGTTCTTC. This gives the protein CAWMQYNEQFF.

V usage is TRBV6-5 and J usage is TRBJ1-1; 7 bases align to TRBD1. CDR3 length equals 14 residues. V dropped 2 bases and J dropped 7; count of bases not matched to a gene: 7. CDR1 is MNHEY, CDR2 SVGAGI, per germline. CDR3 in amino acids: CASSYTNRGREAFF. CDR3 DNA sequence: TGTGCCAGCAGTTACACTAACAGGGGCCGTGAAGCTTTCTTT.

This clonotype appeared a few times. This chain uses TRBV11-3 with TRBJ2-1; D perhaps matches TRBD2 (6 bases). Trimming stripped 5 bases from V and 10 bases from J, with 12 bases between. CDR3 length: 12 amino acids. Germline values: CDR1 SGHNT, CDR2 YENEEA. The CDR3: CASSPVRGEQFF. The CDR3 DNA reads as TGTGCCAGCAGCCCAGTACGGGGGGAGCAGTTCTTC.

The sample holds a few counts of this clonotype. The chain carries TRBV2 and TRBJ2-3; no reliable D call. This CDR3 region has 14 residues. V gave up 3 bases and J gave up 2 bases, with 9 bases separating them. Germline loops: CDR1 SNHLY, CDR2 FYNNEI. DNA of the CDR3: TGTGCCAGCAGTGATCGCCAGGACACAGATACGCAGTATTTT. This gives the protein CASSDRQDTDTQYF.

The J gene is TRBJ2-7, the V gene TRBV27; 10 nucleotides align to TRBD1. The CDR3 runs 16 residues. With V trimmed by 5 bases and J by 0 bases, 7 bases remained unmatched. Germline loops: CDR1 MNHEY, CDR2 SMNVEV (reference sequence). The CDR3 DNA reads TGTGCCAGCAGTCCTATCAGGACAGGGGGCTCCTACGAGCAGTACTTC. Residues: CASSPIRTGGSYEQYF.